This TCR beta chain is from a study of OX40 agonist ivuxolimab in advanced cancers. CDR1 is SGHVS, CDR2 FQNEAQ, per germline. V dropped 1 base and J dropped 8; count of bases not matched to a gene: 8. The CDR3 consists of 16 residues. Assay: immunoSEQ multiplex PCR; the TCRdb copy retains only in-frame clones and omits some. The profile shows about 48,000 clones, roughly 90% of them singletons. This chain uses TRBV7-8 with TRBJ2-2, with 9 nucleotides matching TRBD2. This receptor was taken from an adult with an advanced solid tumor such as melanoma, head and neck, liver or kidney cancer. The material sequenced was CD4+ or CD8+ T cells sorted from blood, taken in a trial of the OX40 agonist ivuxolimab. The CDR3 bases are TGTGCCAGCAGCTTAGTGTTAGCGGGAGACCTGGGGGAGCTGTTTTTT. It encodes CASSLVLAGDLGELFF.